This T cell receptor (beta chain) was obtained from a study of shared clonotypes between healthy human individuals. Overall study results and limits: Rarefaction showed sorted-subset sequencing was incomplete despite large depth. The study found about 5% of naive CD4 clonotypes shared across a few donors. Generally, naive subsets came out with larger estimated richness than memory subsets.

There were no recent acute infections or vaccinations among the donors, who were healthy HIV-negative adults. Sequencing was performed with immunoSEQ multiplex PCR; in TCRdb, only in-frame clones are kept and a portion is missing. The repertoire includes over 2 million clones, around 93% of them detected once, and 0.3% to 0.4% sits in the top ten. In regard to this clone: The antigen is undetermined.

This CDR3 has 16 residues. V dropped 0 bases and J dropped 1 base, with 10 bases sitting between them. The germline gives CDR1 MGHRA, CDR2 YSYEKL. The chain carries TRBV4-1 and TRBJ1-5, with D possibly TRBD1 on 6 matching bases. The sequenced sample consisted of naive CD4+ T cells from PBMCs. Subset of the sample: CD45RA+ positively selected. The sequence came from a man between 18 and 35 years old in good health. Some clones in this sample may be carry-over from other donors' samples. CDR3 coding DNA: TGCGCCAGCAGCCAAGAGTGGGGGCTCAGCAATCAGCCCCAGCATTTT. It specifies CASSQEWGLSNQPQHF.